The rows below give T cell receptor beta chains drawn from one sample of a study of human T cells and chemical hapten exposure. TCRdb reprocessed the RACE reads with MiXCR, giving one entry per CDR3 protein. The sample consists of fewer than 45,000 distinct CDR3 sequences, just under 4% of them appearing once. The input for sequencing was whole blood, taken in connection with sensitization to the hapten diphenylcyclopropenone (DPC). These receptors were obtained from a man between 45 and 60 years old with alopecia areata. Some clones in this sample may be carry-over from other donors' samples. Each CDR3 is given with its conserved first and last residue. Each record gives: V gene, CDR3 length, J gene, clone size, D gene, CDR3 DNA, CDR3 protein. D genes are given only for firm matches. Not all rows give a size; the values are once, few, many and, for expanded clones, a class.

TRBV29-1	12	TRBJ2-7	many	TRBD2	TGCAGCGTCGCGGGGGGGTCCTACGAGCAGTACTTC	CSVAGGSYEQYF
TRBV11-1	14	TRBJ2-3	many	TRBD1	TGTGCCAGCAGCTTATTCCAGGGGGCAGATACGCAGTATTTT	CASSLFQGADTQYF
TRBV5-1	15	TRBJ1-5	many	-	TGCGCCAGCAGAAATACCGACAGGCCCTATCAGCCCCAGCATTTT	CASRNTDRPYQPQHF
TRBV7-2	17	TRBJ2-1	many	TRBD2	TGTGCCAGCAGCTTAGTTGGGGGCGGCCTAGCGGGGAATGAGCAGTTCTTC	CASSLVGGGLAGNEQFF
TRBV29-1	11	TRBJ1-2	many	-	TGCAGCGTGGGACTGCACTATGGCTACACCTTC	CSVGLHYGYTF
TRBV24-1	16	TRBJ2-1	many	TRBD2	TGTGCCACCAGTTGTTTGTACGGGAGGACCTACAATGAGCAGTTCTTC	CATSCLYGRTYNEQFF
TRBV11-2	15	TRBJ1-6	few	TRBD1	TGTGCCAGCAGCTTACTGGAGACAGGGTTTTCACCCCTCCACTTT	CASSLLETGFSPLHF
TRBV12-3/TRBV12-4	15	TRBJ1-3	many	-	TGTGCCAGCAGTTTATCCTCGCAGTCTGGAAACACCATATATTTT	CASSLSSQSGNTIYF
TRBV29-1	15	TRBJ1-1	many	TRBD1	TGCAGCGGGAGAACTGGGACAGTCCTAAACACTGAAGCTTTCTTT	CSGRTGTVLNTEAFF
TRBV19	15	TRBJ2-1	-	TRBD2	TGTGCCGGTAGTATGGGTGGACTAGCGGGAAATGAGCAGTTCTTC	CAGSMGGLAGNEQFF
TRBV12-3/TRBV12-4	13	TRBJ2-3	-	TRBD2	TGTGCCAGCAGTTCGGTAGCGGGAGGCCTGCAGTATTTT	CASSSVAGGLQYF